These 28 T cell receptor beta chains were all obtained from the same sample, sequenced in a study of OX40 agonist ivuxolimab in advanced cancers. Clones were sequenced by immunoSEQ multiplex PCR, and TCRdb holds only the in-frame ones, with some missing. The sample records about 60,000 clones, around 80% being singletons. This specimen was CD4+ or CD8+ T cells sorted from blood, taken in a trial of the OX40 agonist ivuxolimab. The origin of the receptors is an adult with an advanced solid tumor such as melanoma, head and neck, liver or kidney cancer.

The chain couples TRBV9 to TRBJ2-7; D gene unclear. Germline CDR1 SGDLS, CDR2 YYNGEE. CDR3 length: 14 residues. Trimming pared 3 bases from V and 1 base from J, leaving 11 bases between. CDR3 in amino acids: CASSAQTSSYEQYF. The CDR3 DNA follows: TGTGCCAGCAGCGCCCAAACGTCATCCTACGAGCAGTACTTC.

The gene calls are TRBV6-5 and TRBJ2-7; 13 nucleotides match TRBD2. This CDR3 spans 16 amino acids. The ends lost 4 bases at V and 0 bases at J; junction bases unmatched: 3. The germline CDR1 and CDR2 sequences are MNHEY and SVGAGI. The CDR3: CASSLLAGGSSYEQYF. Here the CDR3 DNA reads TGTGCCAGCAGTTTACTAGCGGGAGGGTCCTCCTACGAGCAGTACTTC.

This chain connects TRBV13 to TRBJ1-5; D is possibly TRBD1 (6 bases). The CDR3 is 17 residues long. Trimming shortened V by 6 bases and J by 4 bases, and 22 bases separated the two germline ends. The germline V gene encodes CDR1 PRHDT and CDR2 FYEKMQ (reference sequence). CDR3: CASSYNPSDSCNQPQHF. CDR3 sequence (DNA): TGTGCCAGCAGTTACAACCCTTCGGACAGCTGTAATCAGCCCCAGCATTTT.

This chain uses TRBV5-1 with TRBJ2-6, with D possibly matching TRBD1 (5 bases). The CDR3 loop spans 16 amino acids. Per the germline V gene, CDR1 is SGHRS and CDR2 is YFSETQ. The germline V and J ends were trimmed by 0 bases and 1 base, with 8 bases remaining between them. CDR3 sequence (DNA): TGCGCCAGCAGCTTGGACCCAGGGTCTGGGGCCAACGTCCTGACTTTC. It specifies CASSLDPGSGANVLTF.

The chain carries TRBV27 and TRBJ2-7; 10 positions agree with TRBD2. Germline CDR1 reads MNHEY; CDR2 reads SMNVEV (reference sequence). CDR3 length: 14 amino acids. With V trimmed by 5 bases and J by 2 bases, 3 bases remained unmatched. CDR3 residues: CASSLAGVPYEQYF. Here the CDR3 DNA reads TGTGCCAGCAGTCTAGCGGGAGTACCCTACGAGCAGTACTTC.

The chain recombines TRBV15 with TRBJ2-1; D remains unclear. Germline CDR1 LNHNV, CDR2 YYDKDF (reference sequence). This CDR3 spans 12 amino acids. V was shortened by 3 bases and J by 4 bases, with 4 bases between the two germline ends. Written as DNA, the CDR3 is TGTGCCACCAGCAGCAATTACAATGAGCAGTTCTTC. It codes for CATSSNYNEQFF.

The sample holds a few counts of this clone. The chain has TRBV11-2 and TRBJ2-5; possible D gene TRBD2, 6 bases. The CDR3 covers 14 residues. V gave up 0 bases and J gave up 5 bases, with 10 bases separating them. Germline V gene sequence: CDR1 SGHAT, CDR2 FQNNGV. DNA of the CDR3: TGTGCCAGCAGCTTAGATAACAGCGGGGAGACCCAGTACTTC. The encoded protein is CASSLDNSGETQYF.

This rearrangement joins TRBV5-5 to TRBJ1-2; TRBD1 matches 10 bases. The CDR3 spans 16 residues. The J segment lost 0 bases and the V segment lost 3 bases, leaving 5 bases of the junction unmatched. CDR1 SGHKS and CDR2 YYEKEE come from the germline V gene (reference sequence). Here the CDR3 DNA reads TGTGCCAGCAGCTCGCCGGGACAGGGGTCTAACTATGGCTACACCTTC. Translating gives CASSSPGQGSNYGYTF.

The chain joins TRBV30 to TRBJ1-4; no clear D gene. Looked up from germline, CDR1 is GTSNPN and CDR2 is SVGIG (reference sequence). The CDR3 extends over 16 amino acids. Trimming took 1 base from V and 0 from J, leaving 12 bases between them. CDR3 DNA: TGTGCCTGGAGTGACTTAGGCAGAGCAACTAATGAAAAACTGTTTTTT. It specifies CAWSDLGRATNEKLFF.

This rearrangement joins TRBV4-1 to TRBJ2-3; D gene ambiguous. Germline lookup yields CDR1 MGHRA and CDR2 YSYEKL. The length of the CDR3 is 13 residues. The ends were cut back, 6 bases at V and 2 bases at J, with 9 bases in the middle. Here the CDR3 reads CASSLYNTDTQYF. CDR3 nucleotide sequence: TGCGCCAGCAGTTTATATAACACAGATACGCAGTATTTT.

The chain combines TRBV18 with TRBJ1-1; 7 bases fit TRBD1. This CDR3 has 16 amino acids. CDR1 and CDR2 from the germline V gene are KGHSH and LQKENI. V dropped 5 bases and J dropped 1; count of bases not matched to a gene: 10. The CDR3 DNA reads TGTGCCAGCTCATCGAGACCGGGACAGAGGAACACTGAAGCTTTCTTT. The encoded protein is CASSSRPGQRNTEAFF.

The J gene is TRBJ2-2, the V gene TRBV4-2; D not resolved. The CDR3 totals 15 residues. The germline V gene has CDR1 LGHNA and CDR2 YNFKEQ. The V end lost 1 base, the J end lost 6 bases, and 12 bases lay between the germline ends. The CDR3 sequence is CASSQGATYPGELFF. CDR3 sequence (DNA): TGTGCCAGCAGCCAAGGGGCGACCTACCCCGGGGAGCTGTTTTTT.

This chain connects TRBV6-4 to TRBJ1-1; D not resolved. Germline V gives CDR1 MRHNA, CDR2 SNTAGT. V dropped 6 bases and J dropped 3 bases, with 14 bases sitting between them. This CDR3 has 14 residues. The CDR3 region is CASRRVSIDTEAFF. CDR3 nucleotides: TGTGCCAGCAGGCGGGTTAGCATCGACACTGAAGCTTTCTTT.

The chain combines TRBV5-4 with TRBJ2-2; no firm D call. The CDR3 is 16 residues long. Trimming shortened V by 4 bases and J by 0 bases, and 13 bases separated the two germline ends. Per germline, CDR1 SGHNT and CDR2 YYREEE (reference sequence). CDR3 region: CASSPGRQANTGELFF. DNA of the CDR3: TGTGCCAGCAGCCCCGGACGGCAAGCGAACACCGGGGAGCTGTTTTTT. Combining the CDR3 with reference TRBV5-4 and TRBJ2-2 gives the whole variable domain ETGVTQSPTHLIKTRGQQVTLRCSSQSGHNTVSWYQQALGQGPQFIFQYYREEENGRGNFPPRFSGLQFPNYSSELNVNALELDDSALYLCASSPGRQANTGELFFGEGSRLTVL.

V gene TRBV2 combines with J gene TRBJ1-2, with D possibly being TRBD1 (5 bases). Per the germline V gene, CDR1 is SNHLY and CDR2 is FYNNEI. Trimming pared 0 bases from V and 5 bases from J, leaving 10 bases between. The CDR3 has 14 residues. The CDR3: CASSEAIDSYGYTF. DNA for the CDR3: TGTGCCAGCAGTGAAGCCATAGACAGTTATGGCTACACCTTC.

The chain recombines TRBV29-1 with TRBJ2-3, with D uncertain. Trimming took off 1 base at V and 0 bases at J, with 8 bases between the two ends. Germline CDR1 SQVTM, CDR2 ANQGSEA. The CDR3 totals 14 residues. The CDR3 nucleotides are TGCAGCGTTGAAGGACTTACTAGCACAGATACGCAGTATTTT. Amino acids: CSVEGLTSTDTQYF.

The chain links TRBV5-1 to TRBJ2-5, with D hard to call. CDR1 is SGHRS and CDR2 is YFSETQ in the germline V gene. The length of the CDR3 is 14 residues. Trimming pared 0 bases from V and 2 bases from J, leaving 8 bases between. CDR3 in amino acids: CASSLVLQQETQYF. The CDR3 DNA sequence: TGCGCCAGCAGCTTGGTCTTACAGCAAGAGACCCAGTACTTC.

The chain is built from TRBV28 and TRBJ2-1; 8 bases match TRBD2. The J segment lost 1 base and the V segment lost 10 bases, leaving 3 bases of the junction unmatched. CDR3 length: 13 amino acids. Looked up from germline, CDR1 is MDHEN and CDR2 is SYDVKM. This chain's CDR3 is CATGGGSYNEQFF. In nucleotides, the CDR3 is TGTGCCACGGGCGGGGGGTCCTACAATGAGCAGTTCTTC. Variable domain in full (rest from reference TRBV28 and TRBJ2-1): DVKVTQSSRYLVKRTGEKVFLECVQDMDHENMFWYRQDPGLGLRLIYFSYDVKMKEKGDIPEGYSVSREKKERFSLILESASTNQTSMYLCATGGGSYNEQFFGPGTRLTVL.

The gene calls are TRBV7-6 and TRBJ1-2; D may be TRBD1 (5 bases). Germline CDR1 and CDR2: SGHVS and FNYEAQ. The length of the CDR3 is 14 residues. Trimming removed 1 base from V and 6 bases from J, with 12 bases in between. CDR3 sequence reads: CASSLEPGVDGYTF. In DNA, the CDR3 is TGTGCCAGCAGCTTAGAACCGGGGGTGGATGGCTACACCTTC.

CDR3 sequence (DNA): TGTGCCAGCAGCTTTAACGGTGAAGAGACCCAGTACTTC. Its protein product is CASSFNGEETQYF. The rearrangement uses TRBV7-6 and TRBJ2-5; D is uncertain. This CDR3 comprises 13 residues. V was shortened by 3 bases and J by 3 bases, with 8 bases between the two germline ends. CDR1 and CDR2 (germline): SGHVS, FNYEAQ.

The chain recombines TRBV5-8 with TRBJ2-1; TRBD2 aligns across 12 bases. CDR1 and CDR2 (germline): SGHTS, YDEGEE. The ends lost 0 bases at V and 6 bases at J; junction bases unmatched: 4. The CDR3 has 16 amino acids. The CDR3, as DNA: TGTGCCAGCAGCTTGGGACTAGCGGGAGTCAGCAATGAGCAGTTCTTC. Its protein product is CASSLGLAGVSNEQFF.

A single count supports this clone. The chain couples TRBV2 to TRBJ1-6; perhaps TRBD1 as D (5 bases). Germline CDR1 SNHLY, CDR2 FYNNEI. The germline V and J ends were trimmed by 7 bases and 8 bases, with 9 bases remaining between them. The CDR3 consists of 12 residues. The CDR3 here is CASTSGHSPLHF. DNA for the CDR3: TGTGCCAGCACCTCAGGGCATTCACCCCTCCACTTT.

In DNA form, the CDR3 reads TGTGCCAGCAGCGTAGCATCGCAGGGATCCTACGAGCAGTACTTC. Amino acid sequence: CASSVASQGSYEQYF. V and J are TRBV9 and TRBJ2-7; TRBD1 might be the D (5 bases). This CDR3 contains 15 residues. The germline CDR1 and CDR2 sequences are SGDLS and YYNGEE. V lost 0 bases and J 1 base, leaving 11 bases between the germline ends.

This rearrangement joins TRBV9 to TRBJ2-3; D not certain. The V end lost 0 bases, the J end lost 2 bases, and 4 bases lay between the germline ends. This CDR3 is 13 amino acids long. The germline CDR1 and CDR2 sequences are SGDLS and YYNGEE. CDR3 sequence reads: CASSVGLTDTQYF. As DNA, the CDR3 is TGTGCCAGCAGCGTAGGCCTCACAGATACGCAGTATTTT.

This clone has just one count. The V and J genes are TRBV18 and TRBJ2-5, with D possibly TRBD1 on 6 matching bases. Germline lookup yields CDR1 KGHSH and CDR2 LQKENI. V was pared by 3 bases and J by 2 bases, with 13 bases between. The CDR3 runs 15 residues. The CDR3 nucleotides are TGTGCCAGCTCACCTGGCTCGGGGACACAAGAGACCCAGTACTTC. This translates into CASSPGSGTQETQYF.

This chain uses TRBV5-4 with TRBJ2-5, with 10 bases matching TRBD1. With V trimmed by 3 bases and J by 5 bases, 7 bases remained unmatched. The CDR3 is made up of 15 amino acids. Per the germline V gene, CDR1 is SGHNT and CDR2 is YYREEE (reference sequence). CDR3 sequence reads: CASSYKTGGGETQYF. In DNA, the CDR3 is TGTGCCAGCAGCTATAAGACAGGGGGCGGGGAGACCCAGTACTTC.

CDR3 in amino acids: CAISESGLGAVQPQHF. CDR3 nucleotides: TGTGCCATCAGTGAGTCCGGTCTAGGGGCGGTCCAGCCCCAGCATTTT. The rearrangement uses TRBV10-3 and TRBJ1-5; D possibly corresponds to TRBD1 (5 bases). Trimming cost V 0 bases and J 7 bases, with 16 bases left between them. The CDR3 extends over 16 amino acids. Germline loops: CDR1 ENHRY, CDR2 SYGVKD.

The chain links TRBV5-6 to TRBJ1-2, with TRBD1 as a possible D gene (6 bases). The germline CDR1 and CDR2 sequences are SGHDT and YYEEEE. This CDR3 contains 16 residues. V lost 1 base to trimming and J lost 5 bases, with 18 bases between them. The CDR3 DNA sequence: TGTGCCAGCAGCTTGAGGGGGGGCACCCTGGGGTATGGCTACACCTTC. It specifies CASSLRGGTLGYGYTF.